This T cell receptor beta chain derives from a study of cytomegalovirus exposure and HLA in healthy donors. Study-wide points: A later analysis reportedly identified an Asian-associated ancestry cluster as carrying fewer N-insertions than the approximately 640-donor mean. After further analysis at a later stage, 15,000 to 20,000 TCR beta sequences were associated with HLA alleles at 0.05 false discovery rate. When analyzed later, the rates of TCR association showed variation by HLA locus, with DRB1 the most and HLA-C the fewest. The study flagged about 150 TCR beta chains as cytomegalovirus-associated.

As concerns this clone: Its antigen is as yet unknown.

Trimming left V 5 bases short and J 1 base short, with 8 bases between. The CDR3 extends over 13 amino acids. Germline CDR1 and CDR2: MNHEY and SMNVEV (reference sequence). Primers: 60 Vbeta forward and 13 Jbeta reverse. Profiling relied on immunoSEQ multiplex PCR, and the TCRdb table lists in-frame clones only, not all of them. The table records 150,000 to 200,000 clones, roughly 82% of them present only once. The rearrangement links TRBV27 to TRBJ1-1, with D possibly being TRBD1 (5 bases). This clonotype was obtained from a man aged 50-59 years in good health and CMV-seropositive. Sequenced input: PBMCs. DNA for the CDR3: TGTGCCAGCAGTGGGGGGGGGAACACTGAAGCTTTCTTT. It codes for CASSGGGNTEAFF.